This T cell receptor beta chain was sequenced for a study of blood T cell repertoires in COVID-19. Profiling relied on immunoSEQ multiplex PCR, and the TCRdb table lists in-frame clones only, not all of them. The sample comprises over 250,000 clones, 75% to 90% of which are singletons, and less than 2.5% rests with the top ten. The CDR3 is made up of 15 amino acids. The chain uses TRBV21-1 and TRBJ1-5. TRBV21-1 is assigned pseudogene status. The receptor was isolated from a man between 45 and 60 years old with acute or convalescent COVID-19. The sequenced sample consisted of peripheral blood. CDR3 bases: TGTGCCAGCAGCACCCTGTCGGGGGGCAATCAGCCCCAGCATTTT. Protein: CASSTLSGGNQPQHF.